This TCR beta chain was documented in a study of sequential checkpoint blockade in melanoma. Germline loops: CDR1 SGDLS, CDR2 YYNGEE. This CDR3 has 15 residues. The sample's treatment: randomized to nivolumab then ipilimumab (arm A) or the reverse (arm B). Profiled with immunoSEQ multiplex PCR; TCRdb holds only in-frame clones, not every one. Of 13,000 to 15,000 clones listed, about 73% are singletons. Sequenced material: CD8+ T cells sorted from blood (inferred from file names), taken from a patient given nivolumab and ipilimumab in sequence. The receptor was isolated from a human donor with melanoma. The gene calls are TRBV9 and TRBJ2-5; no reliable D call. The J call is uncertain, as TRBJ2-7 better fits the DNA end. CDR3 coding DNA: TGTGCCAGCAGCGTAGAGGCAGGCCTCTCCTACGAGCAGTACTTC. As protein: CASSVEAGLSYEQYF.